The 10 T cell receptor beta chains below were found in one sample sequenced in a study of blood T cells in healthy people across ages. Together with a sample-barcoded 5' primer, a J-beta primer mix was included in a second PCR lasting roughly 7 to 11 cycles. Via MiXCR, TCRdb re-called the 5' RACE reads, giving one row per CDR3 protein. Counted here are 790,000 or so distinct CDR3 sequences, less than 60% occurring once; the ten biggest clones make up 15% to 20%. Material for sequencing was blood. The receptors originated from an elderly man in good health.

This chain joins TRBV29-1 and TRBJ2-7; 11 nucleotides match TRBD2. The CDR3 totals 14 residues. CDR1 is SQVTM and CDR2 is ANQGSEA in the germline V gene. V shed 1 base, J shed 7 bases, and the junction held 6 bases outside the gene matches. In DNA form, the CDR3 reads TGCAGCGTTGAAGTAGCGGGAGGGTCGGTGGAGCAGTACTTC. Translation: CSVEVAGGSVEQYF.

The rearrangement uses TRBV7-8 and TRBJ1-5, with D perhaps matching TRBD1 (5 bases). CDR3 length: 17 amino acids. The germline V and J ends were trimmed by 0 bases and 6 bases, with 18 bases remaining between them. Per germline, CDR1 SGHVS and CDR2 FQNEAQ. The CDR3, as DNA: TGTGCCAGCAGCTTAGCGCGAGGGGTAGCGGCAAGTCAGCCCCAGCATTTT. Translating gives CASSLARGVAASQPQHF.

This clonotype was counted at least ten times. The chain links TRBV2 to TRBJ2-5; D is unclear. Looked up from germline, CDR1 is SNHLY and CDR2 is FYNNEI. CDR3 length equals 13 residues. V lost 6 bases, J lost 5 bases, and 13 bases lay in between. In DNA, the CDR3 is TGTGCCAGCAGAACCGACGGTCGGGAGACCCAGTACTTC. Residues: CASRTDGRETQYF.

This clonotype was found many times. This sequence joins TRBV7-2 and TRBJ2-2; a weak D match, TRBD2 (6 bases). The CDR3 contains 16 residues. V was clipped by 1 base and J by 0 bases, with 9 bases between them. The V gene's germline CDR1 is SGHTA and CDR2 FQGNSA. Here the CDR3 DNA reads TGTGCCAGCAGCTTAGTAAGGACTACGAACACCGGGGAGCTGTTTTTT. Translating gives CASSLVRTTNTGELFF. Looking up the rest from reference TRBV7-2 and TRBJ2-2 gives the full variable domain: GAGVSQSPSNKVTEKGKDVELRCDPISGHTALYWYRQSLGQGLEFLIYFQGNSAPDKSGLPSDRFSAERTGGSVSTLTIQRTQQEDSAVYLCASSLVRTTNTGELFFGEGSRLTVL.

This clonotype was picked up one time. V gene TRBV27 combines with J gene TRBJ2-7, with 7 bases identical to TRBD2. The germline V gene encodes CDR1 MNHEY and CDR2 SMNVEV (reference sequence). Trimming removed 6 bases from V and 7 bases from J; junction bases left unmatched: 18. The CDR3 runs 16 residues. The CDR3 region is CASSPYLREWVNEQYF. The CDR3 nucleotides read TGTGCCAGCAGCCCTTACTTGCGGGAGTGGGTGAATGAGCAGTACTTC.

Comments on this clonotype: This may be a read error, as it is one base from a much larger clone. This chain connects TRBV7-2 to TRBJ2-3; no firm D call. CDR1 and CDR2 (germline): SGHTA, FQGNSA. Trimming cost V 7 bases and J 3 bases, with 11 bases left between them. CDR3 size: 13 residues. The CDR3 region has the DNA TGTGCCAGCAACCGATCTACAACAGATACGCAGTATTTT. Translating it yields CASNRSTTDTQYF.

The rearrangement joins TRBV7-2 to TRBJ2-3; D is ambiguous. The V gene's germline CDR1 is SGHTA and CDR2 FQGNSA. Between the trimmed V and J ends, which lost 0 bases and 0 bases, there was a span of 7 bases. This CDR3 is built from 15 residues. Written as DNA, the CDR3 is TGTGCCAGCAGCTTAGCGGTTGGGAGCACAGATACGCAGTATTTT. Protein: CASSLAVGSTDTQYF.

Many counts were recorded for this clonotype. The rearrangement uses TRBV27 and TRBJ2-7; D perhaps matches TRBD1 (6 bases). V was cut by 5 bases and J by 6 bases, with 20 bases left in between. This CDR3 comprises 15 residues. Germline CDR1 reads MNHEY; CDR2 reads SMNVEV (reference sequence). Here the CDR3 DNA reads TGTGCCAGCAGTCAAACCGGGACACCCAACCCCGAGCAGTACTTC. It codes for CASSQTGTPNPEQYF.

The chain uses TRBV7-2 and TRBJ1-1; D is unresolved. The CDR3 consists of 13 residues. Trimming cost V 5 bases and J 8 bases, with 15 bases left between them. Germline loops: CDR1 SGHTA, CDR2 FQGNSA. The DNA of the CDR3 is TGTGCCAGCAGCCCGGCCCGACGGGTAGAAGCTTTCTTT. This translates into CASSPARRVEAFF.

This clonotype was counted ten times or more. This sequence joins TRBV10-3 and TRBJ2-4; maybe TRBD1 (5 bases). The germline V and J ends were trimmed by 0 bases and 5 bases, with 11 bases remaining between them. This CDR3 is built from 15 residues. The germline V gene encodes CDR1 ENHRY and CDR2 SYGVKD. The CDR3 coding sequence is TGTGCCATCAGTGAGTCAATAGGGGTAGAAAACATTCAGTACTTC. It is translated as CAISESIGVENIQYF.